This TCR beta chain was sequenced for a study of T cell changes during pregnancy in multiple sclerosis. Looked up from germline, CDR1 is SGHTA and CDR2 is FQGNSA. V trimming: 5 bases; J trimming: 4 bases; junction bases outside the gene matches: 11. There are 15 residues in the CDR3. The method was immunoSEQ multiplex PCR; TCRdb's version includes in-frame clones alone and lacks a portion of them. The data show some 60,000 clones, 90% seen once. The origin of this receptor is a female donor in good health, enrolled as a control in a pregnancy study. The V gene is TRBV7-2, the J gene TRBJ2-7, with 7 bases that match TRBD2. This specimen was peripheral blood, taken in the first trimester of pregnancy. In DNA form, the CDR3 reads TGTGCCAGCAGCGCCACAGCGGGATATGCTTACGAGCAGTACTTC. Translated, it gives CASSATAGYAYEQYF.